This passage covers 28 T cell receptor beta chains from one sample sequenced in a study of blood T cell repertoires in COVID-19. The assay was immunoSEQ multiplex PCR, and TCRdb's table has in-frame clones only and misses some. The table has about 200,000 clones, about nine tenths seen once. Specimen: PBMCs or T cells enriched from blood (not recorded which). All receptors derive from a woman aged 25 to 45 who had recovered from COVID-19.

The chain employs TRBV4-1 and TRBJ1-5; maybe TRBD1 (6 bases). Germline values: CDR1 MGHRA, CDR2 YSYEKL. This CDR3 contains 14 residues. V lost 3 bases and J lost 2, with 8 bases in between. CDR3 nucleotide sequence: TGCGCCAGCAGCCATACAGGGCGCAATCAGCCCCAGCATTTT. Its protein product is CASSHTGRNQPQHF.

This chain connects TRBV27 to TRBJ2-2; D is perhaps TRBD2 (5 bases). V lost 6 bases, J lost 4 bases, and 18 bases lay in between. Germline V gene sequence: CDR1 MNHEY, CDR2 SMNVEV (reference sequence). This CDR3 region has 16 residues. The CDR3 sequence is CASSPPPGSGTGELFF. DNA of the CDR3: TGTGCCAGCAGCCCACCCCCCGGAAGCGGCACCGGGGAGCTGTTTTTT.

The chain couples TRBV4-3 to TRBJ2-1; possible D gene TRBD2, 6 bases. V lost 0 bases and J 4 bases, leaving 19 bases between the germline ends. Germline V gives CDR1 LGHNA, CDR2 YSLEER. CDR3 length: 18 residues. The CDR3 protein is CASSQEGPGEVAYNEQFF. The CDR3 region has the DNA TGCGCCAGCAGCCAAGAAGGGCCGGGGGAGGTGGCATACAATGAGCAGTTCTTC.

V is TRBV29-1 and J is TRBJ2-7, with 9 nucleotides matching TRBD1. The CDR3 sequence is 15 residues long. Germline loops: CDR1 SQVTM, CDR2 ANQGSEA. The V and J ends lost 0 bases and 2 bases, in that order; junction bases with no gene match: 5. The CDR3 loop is CSVEDPTGGTYEQYF. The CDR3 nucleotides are TGCAGCGTTGAAGACCCGACAGGGGGAACCTACGAGCAGTACTTC.

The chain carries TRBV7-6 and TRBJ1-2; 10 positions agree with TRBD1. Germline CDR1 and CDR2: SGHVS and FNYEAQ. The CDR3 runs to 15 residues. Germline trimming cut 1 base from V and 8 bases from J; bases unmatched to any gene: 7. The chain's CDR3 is CASSLVGTGERGYTF. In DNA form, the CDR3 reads TGTGCCAGCAGCTTAGTGGGGACAGGGGAGAGAGGCTACACCTTC.

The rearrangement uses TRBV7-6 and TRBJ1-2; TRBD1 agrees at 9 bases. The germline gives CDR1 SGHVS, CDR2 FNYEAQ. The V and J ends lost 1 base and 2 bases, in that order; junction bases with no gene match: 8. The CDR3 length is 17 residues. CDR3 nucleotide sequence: TGTGCCAGCAGCTTAGGTTTGTTCGGGACAGGGAACTATGGCTACACCTTC. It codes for CASSLGLFGTGNYGYTF.

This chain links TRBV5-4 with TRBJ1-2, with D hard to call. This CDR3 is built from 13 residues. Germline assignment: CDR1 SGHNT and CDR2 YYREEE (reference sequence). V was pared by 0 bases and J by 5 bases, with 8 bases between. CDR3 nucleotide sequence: TGTGCCAGCAGCTTGGTAGCAGAATATGGCTACACCTTC. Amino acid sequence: CASSLVAEYGYTF.

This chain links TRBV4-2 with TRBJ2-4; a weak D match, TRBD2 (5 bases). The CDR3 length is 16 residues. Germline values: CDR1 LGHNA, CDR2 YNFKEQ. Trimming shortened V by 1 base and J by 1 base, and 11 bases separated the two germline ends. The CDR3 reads CASSQGEGGAKNIQYF. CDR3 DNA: TGTGCCAGCAGCCAAGGAGAGGGCGGTGCCAAAAACATTCAGTACTTC.

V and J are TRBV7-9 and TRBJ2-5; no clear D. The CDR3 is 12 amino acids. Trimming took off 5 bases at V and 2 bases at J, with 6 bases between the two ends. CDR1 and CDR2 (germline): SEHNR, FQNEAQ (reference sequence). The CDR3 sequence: CASSVGQETQYF. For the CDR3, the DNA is TGTGCCAGCAGCGTCGGTCAAGAGACCCAGTACTTC.

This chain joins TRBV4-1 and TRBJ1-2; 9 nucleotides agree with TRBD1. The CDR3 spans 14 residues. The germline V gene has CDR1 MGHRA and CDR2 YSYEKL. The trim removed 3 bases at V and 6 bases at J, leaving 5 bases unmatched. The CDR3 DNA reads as TGCGCCAGCAGCCATAACGACAGGGGGGATGGCTACACCTTC. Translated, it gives CASSHNDRGDGYTF.

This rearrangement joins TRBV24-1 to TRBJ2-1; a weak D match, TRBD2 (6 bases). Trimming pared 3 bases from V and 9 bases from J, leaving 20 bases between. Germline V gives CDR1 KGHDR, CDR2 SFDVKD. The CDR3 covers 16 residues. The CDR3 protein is CATSDGGLGRRGEQFF. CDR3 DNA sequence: TGTGCCACCAGTGATGGGGGTCTGGGTAGGAGGGGTGAGCAGTTCTTC.

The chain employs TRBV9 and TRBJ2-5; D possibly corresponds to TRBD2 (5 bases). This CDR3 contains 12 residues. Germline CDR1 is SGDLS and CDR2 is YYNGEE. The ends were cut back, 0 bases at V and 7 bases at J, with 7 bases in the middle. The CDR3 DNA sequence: TGTGCCAGCAGCGTAGACCGGGGGACCCAGTACTTC. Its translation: CASSVDRGTQYF.

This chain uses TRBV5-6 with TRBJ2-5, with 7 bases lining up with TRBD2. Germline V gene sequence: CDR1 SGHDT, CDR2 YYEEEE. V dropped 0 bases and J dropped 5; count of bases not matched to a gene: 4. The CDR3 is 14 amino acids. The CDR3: CASSLAGGRETQYF. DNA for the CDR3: TGTGCCAGCAGCTTGGCGGGGGGAAGGGAGACCCAGTACTTC. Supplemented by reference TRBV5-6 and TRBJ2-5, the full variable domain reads DAGVTQSPTHLIKTRGQQVTLRCSPKSGHDTVSWYQQALGQGPQFIFQYYEEEERQRGNFPDRFSGHQFPNYSSELNVNALLLGDSALYLCASSLAGGRETQYFGPGTRLLVL.

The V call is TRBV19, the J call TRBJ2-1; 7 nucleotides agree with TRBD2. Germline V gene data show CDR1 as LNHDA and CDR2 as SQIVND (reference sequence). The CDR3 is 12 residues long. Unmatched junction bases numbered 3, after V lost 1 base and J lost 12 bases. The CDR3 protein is CASSIAGEGQFF. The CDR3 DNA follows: TGTGCCAGTAGTATAGCGGGGGAGGGGCAGTTCTTC.

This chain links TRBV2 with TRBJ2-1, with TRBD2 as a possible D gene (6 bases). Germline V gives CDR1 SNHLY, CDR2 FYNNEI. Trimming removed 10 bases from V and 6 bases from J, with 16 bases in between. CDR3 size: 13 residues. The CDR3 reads CAIIGGKGNEQFF. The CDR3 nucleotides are TGTGCCATCATCGGGGGTAAAGGCAATGAGCAGTTCTTC.

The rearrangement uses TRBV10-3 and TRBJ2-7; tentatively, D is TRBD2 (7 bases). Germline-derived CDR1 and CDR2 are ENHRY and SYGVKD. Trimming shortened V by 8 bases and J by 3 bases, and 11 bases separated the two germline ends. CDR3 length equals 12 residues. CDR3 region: CAIRGGGYEQYF. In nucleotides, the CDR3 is TGTGCCATCCGGGGAGGGGGCTACGAGCAGTACTTC.

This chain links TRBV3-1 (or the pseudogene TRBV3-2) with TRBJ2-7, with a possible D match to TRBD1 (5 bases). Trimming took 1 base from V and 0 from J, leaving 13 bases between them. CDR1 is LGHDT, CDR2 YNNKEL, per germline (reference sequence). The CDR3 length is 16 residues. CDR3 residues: CASSQVFRQSSYEQYF. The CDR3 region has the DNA TGTGCCAGCAGCCAAGTATTTCGACAGAGCTCCTACGAGCAGTACTTC.

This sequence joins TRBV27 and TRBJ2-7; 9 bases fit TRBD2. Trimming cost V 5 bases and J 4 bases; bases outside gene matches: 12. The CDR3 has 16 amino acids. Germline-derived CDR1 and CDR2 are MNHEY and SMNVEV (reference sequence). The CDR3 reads CASSDQGSGSSYEQYF. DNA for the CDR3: TGTGCCAGCAGTGACCAGGGTAGCGGGAGTAGTTACGAGCAGTACTTC.

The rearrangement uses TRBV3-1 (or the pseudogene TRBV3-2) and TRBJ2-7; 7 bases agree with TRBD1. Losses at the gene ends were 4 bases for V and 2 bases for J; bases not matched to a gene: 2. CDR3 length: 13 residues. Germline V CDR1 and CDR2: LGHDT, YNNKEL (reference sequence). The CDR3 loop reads CASSPGTAYEQYF. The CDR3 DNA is TGTGCCAGCAGCCCGGGGACAGCCTACGAGCAGTACTTC.

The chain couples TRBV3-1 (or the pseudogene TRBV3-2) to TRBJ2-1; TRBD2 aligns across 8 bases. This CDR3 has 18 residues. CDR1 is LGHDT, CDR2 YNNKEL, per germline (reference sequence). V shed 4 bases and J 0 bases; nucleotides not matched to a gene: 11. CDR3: CASSPHGGSGSSYNEQFF. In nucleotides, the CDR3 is TGTGCCAGCAGCCCGCACGGTGGGAGCGGGAGCTCCTACAATGAGCAGTTCTTC.

CDR3 sequence reads: CASSLARGSNSPLHF. The DNA of the CDR3 is TGTGCCAGCAGTCTCGCCAGGGGAAGTAATTCACCCCTCCACTTT. The gene calls are TRBV7-2 and TRBJ1-6; D possibly corresponds to TRBD1 (6 bases). The CDR3 has 15 amino acids. Trimming pared 6 bases from V and 6 bases from J, leaving 15 bases between. Per germline, CDR1 SGHTA and CDR2 FQGNSA. Full variable domain (missing parts from reference TRBV7-2 and TRBJ1-6): GAGVSQSPSNKVTEKGKDVELRCDPISGHTALYWYRQSLGQGLEFLIYFQGNSAPDKSGLPSDRFSAERTGGSVSTLTIQRTQQEDSAVYLCASSLARGSNSPLHFGNGTRLTVT.

The CDR3 spells CASSQDYRVSGNTIYF. CDR3 in DNA: TGCGCCAGCAGCCAAGACTACAGGGTTTCTGGAAACACCATATATTTT. The chain recombines TRBV4-3 with TRBJ1-3, with a tentative D call TRBD1 (6 bases). The CDR3 sequence is 16 residues long. V lost 0 bases and J lost 1, with 10 bases in between. CDR1 is LGHNA and CDR2 is YSLEER in the germline V gene.

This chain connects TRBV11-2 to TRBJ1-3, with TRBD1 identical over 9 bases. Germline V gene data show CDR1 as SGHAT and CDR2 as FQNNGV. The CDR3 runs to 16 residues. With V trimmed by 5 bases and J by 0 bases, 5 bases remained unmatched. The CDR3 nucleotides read TGTGCCAGCAGCAACAGGGGGCTTAGCTCTGGAAACACCATATATTTT. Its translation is CASSNRGLSSGNTIYF.

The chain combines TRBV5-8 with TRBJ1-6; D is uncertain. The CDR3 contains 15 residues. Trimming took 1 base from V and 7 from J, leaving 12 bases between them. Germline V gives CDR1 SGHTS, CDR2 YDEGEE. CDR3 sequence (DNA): TGTGCCAGCAGCTTGTTCGGCGGAGGCAATTCACCCCTCCACTTT. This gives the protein CASSLFGGGNSPLHF.

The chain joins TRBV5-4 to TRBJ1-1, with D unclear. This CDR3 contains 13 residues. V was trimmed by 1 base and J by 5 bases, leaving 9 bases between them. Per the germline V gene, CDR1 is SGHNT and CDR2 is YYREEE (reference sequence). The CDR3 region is CASSLRFGTEAFF. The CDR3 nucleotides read TGTGCCAGCAGCTTGAGATTCGGGACTGAAGCTTTCTTT. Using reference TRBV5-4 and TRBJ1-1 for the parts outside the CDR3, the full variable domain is ETGVTQSPTHLIKTRGQQVTLRCSSQSGHNTVSWYQQALGQGPQFIFQYYREEENGRGNFPPRFSGLQFPNYSSELNVNALELDDSALYLCASSLRFGTEAFFGQGTRLTVV.

CDR3 region: CASSQRGTNVGYTF. Written as DNA, the CDR3 is TGTGCCAGCAGCCAAAGGGGGACGAACGTTGGCTACACCTTC. This chain joins TRBV3-1 (or the pseudogene TRBV3-2) and TRBJ1-2; perhaps TRBD1 as D (6 bases). The CDR3 extends over 14 amino acids. V lost 2 bases to trimming and J lost 7 bases, with 14 bases between them. Germline values: CDR1 LGHDT, CDR2 YNNKEL (reference sequence).

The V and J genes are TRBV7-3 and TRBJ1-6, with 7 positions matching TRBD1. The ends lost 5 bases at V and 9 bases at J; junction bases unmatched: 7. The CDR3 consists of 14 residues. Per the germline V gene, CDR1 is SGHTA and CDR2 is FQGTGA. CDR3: CASSPGQRPSPLHF. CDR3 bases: TGTGCCAGCAGCCCGGGACAGAGACCTTCACCCCTCCACTTT.

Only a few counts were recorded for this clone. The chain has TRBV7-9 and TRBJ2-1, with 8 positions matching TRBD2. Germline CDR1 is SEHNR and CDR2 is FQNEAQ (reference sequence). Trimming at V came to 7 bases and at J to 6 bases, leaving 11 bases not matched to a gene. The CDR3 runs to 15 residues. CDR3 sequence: CASTSASGRPNEQFF. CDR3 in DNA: TGTGCCAGCACCAGCGCCAGCGGGAGACCCAATGAGCAGTTCTTC.